What follows is one T cell receptor beta chain and its context. Its antigen is as yet unknown. Per germline, CDR1 SNHLY and CDR2 FYNNEI. Trimming removed 3 bases at V and 2 bases at J, with 10 bases between. The CDR3 length is 14 residues. This sample is drawn from a study of radiation and T cells in renal cell carcinoma. General study points: From baseline, blood top tumor clonotypes peaked at 2 weeks post-radiation.

Regarding time point: blood 4 weeks post-SBRT, at nephrectomy. As to treatment: 15 Gy SBRT to primary tumor, nephrectomy 4 weeks later. Serial blood draws occurred at baseline and 2 and 4 weeks post-SBRT. Sequenced by immunoSEQ multiplex PCR; TCRdb stores in-frame clones only, minus some. The sample contains 150,000 to 200,000 clones, 88% of which appear only once. The sequencing used blood, collected from a patient whose treatment included radiotherapy and nephrectomy. This chain joins TRBV2 and TRBJ1-1, with no clear D. The TCR was taken from a woman aged 45-60 years with renal cell carcinoma. CDR3 region: CASSDLVGNTEAFF. The CDR3 nucleotides read TGTGCCAGCAGTGATCTGGTGGGAAACACTGAAGCTTTCTTT.